The next 13 T cell receptor beta chains were all read from a single sample in a study of blood T cell repertoires in COVID-19 (TCRdb year 2020). The library came from the immunoSEQ multiplex PCR assay. TCRdb took over this immuneACCESS table, retaining in-frame rearrangements with V and J assigned. Such tables are incomplete; in checked studies, under half of the missing clones stem from an unresolved V gene, and the remainder is unexplained. For this sample the table gives about 72,000 clones, of which under 90% were detected only once. The biggest ten clones account for 11% of the sample. Sequencing input: peripheral blood. The receptors originated from a man aged 65 to 85 with active or convalescent COVID-19.

This chain joins TRBV6-5 and TRBJ1-5; D unclear. This CDR3 region has 15 residues. V was clipped by 4 bases and J by 2 bases, with 12 bases between them. Germline values: CDR1 MNHEY, CDR2 SVGAGI. The CDR3 nucleotides read TGTGCCAGCAGTTCAACTAGAAGGGGCAATCAGCCCCAGCATTTT. It is translated as CASSSTRRGNQPQHF.

The chain uses TRBV7-9 and TRBJ1-5, with 8 bases fitting TRBD1. The V gene end was trimmed by 6 bases and the J gene end by 2 bases; junction bases not matched to a gene: 9. This CDR3 contains 16 residues. Germline V gives CDR1 SEHNR, CDR2 FQNEAQ (reference sequence). This chain's CDR3 is CASSFSSTGGNQPQHF. The CDR3 DNA follows: TGTGCCAGCAGTTTCTCCTCGACAGGGGGCAATCAGCCCCAGCATTTT.

This clone is a singleton in its sample. V gene TRBV5-1 combines with J gene TRBJ1-5, with D perhaps TRBD1 (5 bases). CDR1 and CDR2 (germline): SGHRS, YFSETQ. CDR3 length: 14 amino acids. Trimming took off 0 bases at V and 6 bases at J, with 10 bases between the two ends. For the CDR3, the DNA is TGCGCCAGCAGCTTGGGCGGGGACGGTCAGCCCCAGCATTTT. This translates into CASSLGGDGQPQHF.

This sequence joins TRBV30 and TRBJ2-5; D may be TRBD2 (6 bases). The germline V gene encodes CDR1 GTSNPN and CDR2 SVGIG (reference sequence). The CDR3 extends over 13 amino acids. V lost 0 bases to trimming and J lost 6 bases, with 11 bases between them. The CDR3 region has the DNA TGTGCCTGGAGTGTAGGAGGGACCCAGACCCAGTACTTC. It encodes CAWSVGGTQTQYF.

V gene TRBV3-1 (or the pseudogene TRBV3-2) combines with J gene TRBJ1-1, with no clear D. The CDR3 is 17 residues long. CDR1 is LGHDT, CDR2 YNNKEL, per germline (reference sequence). The germline V and J ends were trimmed by 4 bases and 3 bases, with 21 bases remaining between them. The CDR3 DNA reads TGTGCCAGCAGCCCCGGAGGCGAGGGCGTTAAGGACACTGAAGCTTTCTTT. Translated, it gives CASSPGGEGVKDTEAFF.

V usage is TRBV12-3 or TRBV12-4 and J usage is TRBJ1-2; D call uncertain. There are 13 residues in the CDR3. Deletions cut 2 bases from V and 7 bases from J, with 11 bases between. The CDR3 region is CASSLLSVIGYTF. CDR3 sequence (DNA): TGTGCCAGCAGTTTATTAAGCGTTATTGGCTACACCTTC.

The chain uses TRBV19 and TRBJ2-2, with D maybe TRBD1 (6 bases). Looked up from germline, CDR1 is LNHDA and CDR2 is SQIVND (reference sequence). The CDR3 is made up of 17 amino acids. Trimming took 4 bases from V and 7 from J, leaving 22 bases between them. CDR3 amino acids: CASSTATGLMVIGELFF. For the CDR3, the DNA is TGTGCCAGTAGTACCGCAACAGGGCTGATGGTTATCGGGGAGCTGTTTTTT. The full variable domain, rest sourced from reference TRBV19 and TRBJ2-2, is DGGITQSPKYLFRKEGQNVTLSCEQNLNHDAMYWYRQDPGQGLRLIYYSQIVNDFQKGDIAEGYSVSREKKESFPLTVTSAQKNPTAFYLCASSTATGLMVIGELFFGEGSRLTVL.

The chain employs TRBV27 and TRBJ1-5; 7 nucleotides match TRBD1. Germline loops: CDR1 MNHEY, CDR2 SMNVEV (reference sequence). This CDR3 contains 16 residues. The J segment lost 4 bases and the V segment lost 1 base, leaving 7 bases of the junction unmatched. The CDR3 nucleotides read TGTGCCAGCAGTTTATTTGGAGGGGGCATGAATCAGCCCCAGCATTTT. It translates to CASSLFGGGMNQPQHF.

The genes are TRBV18 and TRBJ2-2; D might be TRBD2 (5 bases). V was pared by 1 base and J by 1 base, with 10 bases between. Germline assignment: CDR1 KGHSH and CDR2 LQKENI. There are 16 residues in the CDR3. The CDR3 nucleotides read TGTGCCAGCTCACCACAGCCGGGGATGAACACCGGGGAGCTGTTTTTT. Encoded protein: CASSPQPGMNTGELFF.

The chain recombines TRBV29-1 with TRBJ2-3, with unresolved D. This CDR3 is built from 12 residues. CDR1 is SQVTM and CDR2 is ANQGSEA in the germline V gene. The V end lost 7 bases, the J end lost 0 bases, and 8 bases lay between the germline ends. This CDR3 is CSAAGSTDTQYF. The CDR3 DNA reads TGCAGCGCCGCCGGGAGCACAGATACGCAGTATTTT.

The chain couples TRBV24-1 to TRBJ2-1; 8 bases are a match to TRBD1. This CDR3 has 16 residues. From germline, CDR1 is KGHDR and CDR2 SFDVKD. The ends lost 2 bases at V and 6 bases at J; junction bases unmatched: 8. The CDR3 is CATSDSGPGQGNEQFF. The CDR3, as DNA: TGTGCCACCAGTGATTCTGGGCCCGGACAGGGCAATGAGCAGTTCTTC.

The chain carries TRBV6-5 and TRBJ1-1; 8 bases agree with TRBD1. Trimming took 2 bases from V and 0 from J; bases not matched to a gene: 5. The CDR3 spans 16 residues. Germline V CDR1 and CDR2: MNHEY, SVGAGI. The CDR3 DNA sequence: TGTGCCAGCAGTTACGGCCAGGGGGCTTTGAACACTGAAGCTTTCTTT. Its protein is CASSYGQGALNTEAFF.

The V gene is TRBV19, the J gene TRBJ1-4; 9 bases fit TRBD1. CDR3 size: 13 residues. With 5 bases clipped from V and 10 bases from J, the junction kept 5 bases outside the gene matches. Germline-derived CDR1 and CDR2 are LNHDA and SQIVND (reference sequence). The CDR3 region is CASSPGTGRKLFF. Written as DNA, the CDR3 is TGTGCCAGTAGTCCCGGGACAGGGAGAAAACTGTTTTTT.